These 27 T cell receptor beta chains share one sample of origin, sequenced in a study of T-cell memory formation after mild COVID-19 (dated by TCRdb to the early 2020s). Libraries were prepared through 5' RACE. The run used an Illumina NovaSeq 6000. Through fastp at Q25 and MiXCR, TCRdb rebuilt clones from the public reads, retaining in-frame beta chains. Rows with one shared CDR3 protein collapse into an entry with the most common genes and DNA. The sample includes about 88,000 distinct CDR3 sequences, with roughly 23% observed a single time. Roughly 40% of the sample goes to the ten largest clones. Sequenced: PBMCs or a T cell subset sorted from them (not recorded which). Receptors were obtained from a man younger than 35 who had mild COVID-19 (a few samples of this study predate the infection). The sample titles of this study are shuffled in the database, so cell type and time point are left out; the donor was told from shared clones.

The chain has TRBV7-2 and TRBJ2-1; 12 bases align to TRBD2. CDR1 is SGHTA, CDR2 FQGNSA, per germline. V lost 3 bases, J lost 0 bases, and 6 bases stayed unmatched. CDR3 length: 18 residues. The CDR3 coding sequence is TGTGCCAGCAGCTTTTCGACTAGCGGGGGTAGCTCCTACAATGAGCAGTTCTTC. It encodes CASSFSTSGGSSYNEQFF.

This clonotype was observed a few times. The chain uses TRBV4-2 and TRBJ2-7; D is tentatively TRBD1 or TRBD2 (5 bases each). CDR1 LGHNA and CDR2 YNFKEQ come from the germline V gene. V was pared by 5 bases and J by 4 bases, with 24 bases between. The CDR3 runs to 17 residues. CDR3 bases: TGTGCCAGCAGCGCCCTAAAGGGGCGCCGCGGCGGGTACGAGCAGTACGTC. Its translation is CASSALKGRRGGYEQYV.

This rearrangement joins TRBV4-3 to TRBJ2-7; D possibly corresponds to TRBD2 (6 bases). From germline, CDR1 is LGHNA and CDR2 YSLEER. Trimming removed 4 bases at V and 2 bases at J, with 12 bases between. CDR3 length: 14 amino acids. The CDR3: CASSPRPGAYEQYF. CDR3 coding DNA: TGCGCCAGCAGCCCCAGACCGGGGGCCTACGAGCAGTACTTC.

This clonotype appeared once. This chain uses TRBV4-3 with TRBJ2-2; D gene uncertain. The CDR3 is 12 amino acids. In germline, CDR1 is LGHNA, CDR2 YSLEER. V lost 3 bases and J lost 7, with 6 bases in between. CDR3 bases: TGCGCCAGCAGCCACCGGAGCGGGGAGCTGTTTTTT. Protein sequence: CASSHRSGELFF.

CDR3 sequence reads: CASSASSGGGTGELFF. In nucleotides, the CDR3 is TGTGCCAGCAGCGCCTCTAGCGGGGGGGGGACCGGGGAGCTGTTTTTT. The chain combines TRBV9 with TRBJ2-2; 12 bases are a match to TRBD2. Germline V CDR1 and CDR2: SGDLS, YYNGEE. The CDR3 has 16 residues. Trimming removed 3 bases from V and 5 bases from J; junction bases left unmatched: 5.

This rearrangement joins TRBV5-6 to TRBJ2-1; possible D gene TRBD1, 6 bases. The germline V gene encodes CDR1 SGHDT and CDR2 YYEEEE. This CDR3 comprises 13 residues. V lost 0 bases, J lost 8 bases, and 9 bases lay in between. The CDR3 DNA sequence: TGTGCCAGCAGCTTGGCAGGGGCGCATGAGCAGTTCTTC. The encoded protein is CASSLAGAHEQFF.

The CDR3 reads CASSQSGSGTQYF. The CDR3 region has the DNA TGCGCCAGCAGCCAGTCGGGGTCAGGGACCCAGTACTTC. The chain links TRBV4-1 to TRBJ2-5; maybe TRBD2 (5 bases). Between the trimmed V and J ends, which lost 3 bases and 7 bases, there was a span of 12 bases. The CDR3 is made up of 13 amino acids. Looked up from germline, CDR1 is MGHRA and CDR2 is YSYEKL.

The rearrangement joins TRBV6-2 or TRBV6-3 to TRBJ1-5; D is unclear. V was shortened by 2 bases and J by 11 bases, with 16 bases between the two germline ends. The CDR3 consists of 14 residues. The germline CDR1 and CDR2 sequences are MNHEY and SVGEGT. CDR3 DNA sequence: TGTGCCAGCAGTTACGTGTCGCCCGGGGAGGCCCAGCATTTT. This encodes CASSYVSPGEAQHF.

The rearrangement joins TRBV11-2 to TRBJ2-3; D remains ambiguous. This CDR3 contains 12 residues. The germline V and J ends were trimmed by 5 bases and 6 bases, with 9 bases remaining between them. Germline V lookup: CDR1 SGHAT, CDR2 FQNNGV. CDR3 coding DNA: TGTGCCAGCAGCATGGTCCCGGATACGCAGTATTTT. It specifies CASSMVPDTQYF.

V usage is TRBV7-6 and J usage is TRBJ2-7; 7 bases agree with TRBD2. The trim removed 5 bases at V and 0 bases at J, leaving 7 bases unmatched. CDR1 is SGHVS, CDR2 FNYEAQ, per germline. This CDR3 is 15 amino acids long. CDR3 residues: CASSPRAGVSYEQYF. In nucleotides, the CDR3 is TGTGCCAGCAGCCCCCGGGCGGGGGTCTCCTACGAGCAGTACTTC. The variable domain in full, completed from reference TRBV7-6 and TRBJ2-7, reads GAGVSQSPRYKVTKRGQDVALRCDPISGHVSLYWYRQALGQGPEFLTYFNYEAQQDKSGLPNDRFSAERPEGSISTLTIQRTEQRDSAMYRCASSPRAGVSYEQYFGPGTRLTVT.

In its sample, this clonotype was seen once. V usage is TRBV15 and J usage is TRBJ1-4; a weak D match, TRBD1 (5 bases). CDR1 and CDR2 (germline): LNHNV, YYDKDF (reference sequence). V was clipped by 2 bases and J by 7 bases, with 14 bases between them. CDR3 length: 15 residues. The CDR3 sequence: CATSRWDRPSEKLFF. Here the CDR3 DNA reads TGTGCCACCAGCAGATGGGACCGACCGAGTGAAAAACTGTTTTTT. Full variable domain (rest looked up from reference TRBV15 and TRBJ1-4): DAMVIQNPRYQVTQFGKPVTLSCSQTLNHNVMYWYQQKSSQAPKLLFHYYDKDFNNEADTPDNFQSRRPNTSFCFLDIRSPGLGDTAMYLCATSRWDRPSEKLFFGSGTQLSVL.

The chain links TRBV27 to TRBJ2-1; D uncertain. V shed 4 bases and J shed 6 bases, with 7 bases lying between them. The CDR3 is 12 residues long. The germline CDR1 and CDR2 sequences are MNHEY and SMNVEV (reference sequence). The CDR3 DNA reads TGTGCCAGCAGTTCAGGTGTCAATGAGCAGTTCTTC. Translating it yields CASSSGVNEQFF.

This clonotype was counted only a few times. V usage is TRBV29-1 and J usage is TRBJ2-3, with D maybe TRBD2 (5 bases). The CDR3 totals 12 residues. In germline, CDR1 is SQVTM, CDR2 ANQGSEA. The germline V and J ends were trimmed by 6 bases and 5 bases, with 12 bases remaining between them. The DNA of the CDR3 is TGCAGCGTAGACCCCAGCGGAGATACGCAGTATTTT. Translated, it gives CSVDPSGDTQYF.

This clonotype was seen more than once but under ten times. The V and J genes are TRBV4-3 and TRBJ1-2; 7 bases agree with TRBD1. With V trimmed by 2 bases and J by 4 bases, 1 base remained unmatched. This CDR3 is 13 amino acids long. CDR1 and CDR2 (germline): LGHNA, YSLEER. DNA for the CDR3: TGCGCCAGCAGCCAATGGACAGGCTATGGCTACACCTTC. Residues: CASSQWTGYGYTF.

This clonotype was found a few times. This chain joins TRBV20-1 and TRBJ1-2, with D maybe TRBD1 (5 bases). CDR3 length equals 11 residues. CDR1 and CDR2 from the germline V gene are DFQATT and SNEGSKA (reference sequence). Trimming took off 5 bases at V and 4 bases at J, with 8 bases between the two ends. The CDR3 coding sequence is TGCAGTGCTCGGACACCCTATGGCTACACCTTC. It is translated as CSARTPYGYTF.

The chain employs TRBV10-3 and TRBJ2-1, with D possibly being TRBD2 (6 bases). Germline V gene sequence: CDR1 ENHRY, CDR2 SYGVKD. Trimming shortened V by 4 bases and J by 6 bases, and 13 bases separated the two germline ends. CDR3 length equals 14 residues. CDR3 amino acids: CAISGGVRGNEQFF. The CDR3 DNA sequence: TGTGCCATCAGTGGTGGGGTGCGGGGCAATGAGCAGTTCTTC.

The CDR3 is CASSLGGAVEQYV. In DNA, the CDR3 is TGTGCCAGCAGCCTCGGAGGGGCCGTCGAGCAGTACGTC. The chain couples TRBV6-2 or TRBV6-3 to TRBJ2-7; D might be TRBD2 (6 bases). Trimming removed 6 bases at V and 6 bases at J, with 15 bases between. The germline CDR1 and CDR2 sequences are MNHEY and SVGEGT. The CDR3 contains 13 residues.

V and J are TRBV12-3 or TRBV12-4 and TRBJ1-4; tentatively, D is TRBD1 (6 bases). Deletions cut 4 bases from V and 7 bases from J, with 13 bases between. This CDR3 region has 14 residues. The chain's CDR3 is CASSSAGAGEKLFF. The CDR3 region has the DNA TGTGCCAGCAGTTCAGCGGGGGCGGGTGAAAAACTGTTTTTT.

This clonotype has more than one count but fewer than ten. The chain joins TRBV7-9 to TRBJ1-1; 8 positions match TRBD1. This CDR3 has 11 amino acids. Germline V gene sequence: CDR1 SEHNR, CDR2 FQNEAQ (reference sequence). The ends lost 5 bases at V and 12 bases at J; junction bases unmatched: 5. This CDR3 is CASSQDRVPFF. CDR3 in DNA: TGTGCCAGCAGCCAGGACAGGGTGCCTTTCTTT.

The chain uses TRBV7-8 and TRBJ2-3; the match to TRBD2 covers 9 bases. Per germline, CDR1 SGHVS and CDR2 FQNEAQ. This CDR3 spans 16 amino acids. With 2 bases clipped from V and 1 base from J, the junction kept 4 bases outside the gene matches. CDR3 loop: CASSLQAGGRTDTQYF. Here the CDR3 DNA reads TGTGCCAGCAGCTTACAAGCGGGGGGTCGCACAGATACGCAGTATTTT.

This clonotype was seen ten or more times. DNA of the CDR3: TGTGCCAGCAGTGCCGGGACAGGGCTTTACGAGCAGTACTTC. This encodes CASSAGTGLYEQYF. The chain has TRBV12-3 or TRBV12-4 and TRBJ2-7; 9 bases line up with TRBD1. V trimming: 5 bases; J trimming: 4 bases; junction bases outside the gene matches: 6. This CDR3 spans 14 amino acids.

V is TRBV10-1 and J is TRBJ1-4, with D possibly TRBD1 on 6 matching bases. Germline values: CDR1 WNHNN, CDR2 SYGVQD (reference sequence). V gave up 8 bases and J gave up 0 bases, with 10 bases separating them. This CDR3 comprises 14 residues. CDR3 sequence reads: CASGGAATNEKLFF. Written as DNA, the CDR3 is TGCGCCAGCGGGGGGGCCGCAACTAATGAAAAACTGTTTTTT.

The chain employs TRBV3-1 and TRBJ2-5; D possibly corresponds to TRBD1 (7 bases). This CDR3 spans 16 amino acids. The V and J ends lost 4 bases and 0 bases respectively, with 15 bases between them. Per the germline V gene, CDR1 is LGHDT and CDR2 is YNNKEL (reference sequence). CDR3 protein: CASSPEGTVYQETQYF. In DNA form, the CDR3 reads TGTGCCAGCAGCCCGGAGGGGACAGTGTACCAAGAGACCCAGTACTTC.

The chain recombines TRBV7-2 with TRBJ2-2, with 8 nucleotides matching TRBD1. J lost 3 bases, V lost 7 bases, and 7 bases had no gene match. The CDR3 is 15 amino acids. Germline CDR1 SGHTA, CDR2 FQGNSA. As DNA, the CDR3 is TGTGCCAGCAAGCGGTCGACAGGGGACACCGGGGAGCTGTTTTTT. Translating it yields CASKRSTGDTGELFF.

This chain links TRBV6-2 or TRBV6-3 with TRBJ1-2, with 12 bases aligning to TRBD1. The CDR3 contains 18 residues. Germline lookup yields CDR1 MNHEY and CDR2 SVGEGT. Trimming cost V 6 bases and J 5 bases; bases outside gene matches: 16. The CDR3 DNA sequence: TGTGCCAGCAGGCGCGACGGGACAGGGGGCGCGGCTTTATATGGCTACACCTTC. Its translation is CASRRDGTGGAALYGYTF.

There are a few counts of this clonotype. The chain carries TRBV28 and TRBJ2-3, with TRBD2 identical over 10 bases. After removal of 6 bases from V and 0 bases from J, the junction contained 6 bases not matched to a gene. Per the germline V gene, CDR1 is MDHEN and CDR2 is SYDVKM. CDR3 length equals 16 residues. The CDR3 protein is CASSRLAGASTDTQYF. CDR3 bases: TGTGCCAGCAGCCGTCTAGCGGGGGCTAGCACAGATACGCAGTATTTT.

The chain has TRBV7-9 and TRBJ2-3; TRBD2 might be the D (6 bases). The CDR3 contains 15 residues. Trimming removed 5 bases at V and 5 bases at J, with 17 bases between. CDR1 is SEHNR, CDR2 FQNEAQ, per germline (reference sequence). The CDR3 protein is CASSPRGAKKDTQYF. CDR3 nucleotide sequence: TGTGCCAGCAGCCCACGCGGGGCCAAGAAAGATACGCAGTATTTT.